This T cell receptor (beta chain) was identified in a study of T cells in narcolepsy (dated by TCRdb to the late 2010s). Regarding the study in general: Patients with narcolepsy type 1 or type 2 (NT1, NT2) were enrolled in the study together with healthy control donors. The study sought autoreactive T cells targeting hypocretin neuron self-antigens (hypocretin, TRIB2) in narcolepsy patients, using TCR Vbeta sequencing to track clonotypes in blood and CSF.

Broader findings and caveats from the paper: Patients and controls had comparable numbers of sequenced blood memory CD4+ clonotypes, averaging about 37,000 and 33,000, respectively. Plots that compared CSF and blood CD4+ T cell clonotypes from the same patient highlighted HCRT-specific and TRIB2-specific autoreactive clonotypes. Autoreactive clonotypes were reported to be detected serially in the blood of the same patients and of different patients, but not in the blood of healthy controls. Some blood memory CD4+ repertoires from patients and controls contained no sequences matching autoreactive T cell clones.

For TCR Vbeta sequencing, memory CD4+ T cells were sorted ex vivo from the peripheral blood of both healthy controls and narcolepsy patients. The receptor library was made with the immunoSEQ multiplex PCR assay. This is the immuneACCESS table as TCRdb keeps it, with only in-frame sequences that have V and J called. A part of the clones is gone; compared with another copy, unresolved V genes explain less than half, and the rest is unexplained. This sample comprises 30,000 to 45,000 clones, roughly 84% of them detected only once. 1.5% to 2% of the sample rests with the top ten. This clone was detected only a few times. Its antigen has not been determined. No much larger clone exists at a distance of one base, and base qualities are not known. Sequencing used CD45RA- memory CD4+ T cells from PBMCs. The cell subset or site label here, explained by the study, means: memory T cells sorted ex vivo from peripheral blood. This clonotype was sampled from a human donor with narcolepsy.

The nucleotides read TGTGCCAGCAGCTTAGTGGGGACACAGGGGACTGAAGCTTTCTTT. The encoded protein is CASSLVGTQGTEAFF. The chain employs TRBV11-2 and TRBJ1-1, and TRBD1 matches 7 of the central bases. CDR1 and CDR2 (SGHAT, FQNNGV) derive from the germline V gene. V has 1 base trimmed and J has 5 bases trimmed; junction bases matching no gene number 7. The CDR3, cysteine through phenylalanine, is 15 amino acids long. The entry retains the CDR3 DNA only, 45 bases that are in frame from base 1.